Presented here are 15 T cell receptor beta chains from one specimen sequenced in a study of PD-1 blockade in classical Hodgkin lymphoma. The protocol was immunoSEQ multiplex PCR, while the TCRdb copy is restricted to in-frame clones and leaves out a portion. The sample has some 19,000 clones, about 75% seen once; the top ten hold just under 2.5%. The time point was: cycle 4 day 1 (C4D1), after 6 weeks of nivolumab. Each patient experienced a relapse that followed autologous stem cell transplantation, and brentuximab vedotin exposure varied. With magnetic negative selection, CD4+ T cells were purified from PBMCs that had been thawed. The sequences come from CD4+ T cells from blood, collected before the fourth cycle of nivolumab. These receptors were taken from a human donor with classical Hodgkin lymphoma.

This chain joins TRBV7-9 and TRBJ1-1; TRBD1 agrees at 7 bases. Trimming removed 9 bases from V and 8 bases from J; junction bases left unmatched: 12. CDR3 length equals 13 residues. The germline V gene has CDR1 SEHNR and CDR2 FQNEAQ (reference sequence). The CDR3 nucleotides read TGTGCCAGTGGGCGCAGGGGGTCTCGGGAAGCTTTCTTT. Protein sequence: CASGRRGSREAFF. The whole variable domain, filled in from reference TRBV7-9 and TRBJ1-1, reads DTGVSQNPRHKITKRGQNVTFRCDPISEHNRLYWYRQTLGQGPEFLTYFQNEAQLEKSRLLSDRFSAERPKGSFSTLEIQRTEQGDSAMYLCASGRRGSREAFFGQGTRLTVV.

The CDR3 DNA sequence: TGTGCCAGCAGCTTATTGGAGACCCAGTACTTC. It codes for CASSLLETQYF. V gene TRBV7-6 combines with J gene TRBJ2-5; D ambiguous. The V end was cut by 2 bases, the J end by 5 bases, with 3 bases between. Germline CDR1 and CDR2: SGHVS and FNYEAQ. This CDR3 spans 11 amino acids.

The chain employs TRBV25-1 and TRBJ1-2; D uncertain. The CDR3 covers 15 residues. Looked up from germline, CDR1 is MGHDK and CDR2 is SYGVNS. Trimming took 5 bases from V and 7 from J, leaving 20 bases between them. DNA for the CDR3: TGTGCCAGCAGTCGACGCGGGGTACAATTGGGTGGCTACACCTTC. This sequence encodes CASSRRGVQLGGYTF.

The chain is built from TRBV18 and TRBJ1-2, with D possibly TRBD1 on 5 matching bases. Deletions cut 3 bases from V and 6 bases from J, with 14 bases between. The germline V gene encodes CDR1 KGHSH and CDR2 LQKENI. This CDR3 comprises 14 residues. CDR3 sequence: CASSPGQFADGYTF. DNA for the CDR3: TGTGCCAGCTCACCCGGACAATTTGCAGATGGCTACACCTTC.

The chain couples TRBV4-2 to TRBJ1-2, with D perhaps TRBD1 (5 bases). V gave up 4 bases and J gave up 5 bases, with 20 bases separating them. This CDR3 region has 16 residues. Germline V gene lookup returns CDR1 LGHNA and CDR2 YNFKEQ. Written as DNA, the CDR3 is TGTGCCAGCAGCCCAGATGGGGCGGGAGAAGGGTATGGCTACACCTTC. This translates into CASSPDGAGEGYGYTF.

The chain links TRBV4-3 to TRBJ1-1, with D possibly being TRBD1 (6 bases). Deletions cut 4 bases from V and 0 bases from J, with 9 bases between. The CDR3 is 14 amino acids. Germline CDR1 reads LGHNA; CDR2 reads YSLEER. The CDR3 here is CASSRGGLNTEAFF. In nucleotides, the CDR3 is TGCGCCAGCAGCCGAGGGGGTTTGAACACTGAAGCTTTCTTT.

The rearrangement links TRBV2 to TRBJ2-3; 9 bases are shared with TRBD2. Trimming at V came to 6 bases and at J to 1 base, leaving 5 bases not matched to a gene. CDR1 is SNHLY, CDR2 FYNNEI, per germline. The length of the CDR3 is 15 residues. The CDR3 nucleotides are TGTGCCAGCAGGTTAGCGGGGGTAGGCACAGATACGCAGTATTTT. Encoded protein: CASRLAGVGTDTQYF.

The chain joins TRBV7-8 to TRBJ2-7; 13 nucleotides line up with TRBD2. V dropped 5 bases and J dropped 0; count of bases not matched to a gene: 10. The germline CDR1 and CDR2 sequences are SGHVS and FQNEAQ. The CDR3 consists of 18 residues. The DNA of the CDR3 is TGTGCCAGCAGCCGGACAGGACTAGCGGGGGTATTCTCCTACGAGCAGTACTTC. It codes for CASSRTGLAGVFSYEQYF.

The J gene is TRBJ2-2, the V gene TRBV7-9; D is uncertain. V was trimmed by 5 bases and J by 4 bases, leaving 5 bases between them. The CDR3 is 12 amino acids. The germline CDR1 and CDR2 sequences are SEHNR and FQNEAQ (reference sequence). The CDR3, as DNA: TGTGCCAGCAGCACCACCACCGGGGAGCTGTTTTTT. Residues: CASSTTTGELFF. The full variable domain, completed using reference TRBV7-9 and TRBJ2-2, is DTGVSQNPRHKITKRGQNVTFRCDPISEHNRLYWYRQTLGQGPEFLTYFQNEAQLEKSRLLSDRFSAERPKGSFSTLEIQRTEQGDSAMYLCASSTTTGELFFGEGSRLTVL.

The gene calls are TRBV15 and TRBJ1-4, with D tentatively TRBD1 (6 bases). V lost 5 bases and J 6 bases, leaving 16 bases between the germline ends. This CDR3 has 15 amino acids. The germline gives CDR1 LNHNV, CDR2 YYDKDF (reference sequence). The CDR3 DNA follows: TGTGCCACCAGCGGTTCGTTGGGACACTATGAAAAACTGTTTTTT. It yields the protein CATSGSLGHYEKLFF.

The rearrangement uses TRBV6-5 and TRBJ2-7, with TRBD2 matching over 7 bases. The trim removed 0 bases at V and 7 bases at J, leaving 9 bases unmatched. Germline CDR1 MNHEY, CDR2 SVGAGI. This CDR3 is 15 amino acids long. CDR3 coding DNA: TGTGCCAGCAGTTACTCGAACCCCGGGAGGAGTGAGCAGTACTTC. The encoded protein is CASSYSNPGRSEQYF.

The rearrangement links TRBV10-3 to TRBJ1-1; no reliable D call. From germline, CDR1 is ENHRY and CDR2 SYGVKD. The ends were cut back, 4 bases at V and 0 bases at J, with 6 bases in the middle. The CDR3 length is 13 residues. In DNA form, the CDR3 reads TGTGCCATCAGTGGTTCAGTGAACACTGAAGCTTTCTTT. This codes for CAISGSVNTEAFF.

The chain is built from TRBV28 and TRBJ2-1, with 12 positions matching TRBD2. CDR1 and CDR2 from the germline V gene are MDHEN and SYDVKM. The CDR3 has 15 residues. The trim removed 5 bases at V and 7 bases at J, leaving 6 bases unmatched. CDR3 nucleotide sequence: TGTGCCAGCAGTACCCCCGGGACTAGCGGGAATGAGCAGTTCTTC. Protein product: CASSTPGTSGNEQFF.

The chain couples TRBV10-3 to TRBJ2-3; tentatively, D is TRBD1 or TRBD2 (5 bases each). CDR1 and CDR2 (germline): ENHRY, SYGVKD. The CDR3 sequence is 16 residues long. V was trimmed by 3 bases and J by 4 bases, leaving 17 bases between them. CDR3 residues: CAISERSGTRPDTQYF. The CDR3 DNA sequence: TGTGCCATCAGTGAACGATCCGGGACCCGCCCAGATACGCAGTATTTT.

CDR3 sequence: CASTIRLQGGYTF. In nucleotides, the CDR3 is TGTGCCAGCACCATCAGGCTACAGGGTGGCTACACCTTC. The chain links TRBV28 to TRBJ1-2; TRBD1 might be the D (6 bases). Trimming cost V 7 bases and J 7 bases, with 16 bases left between them. Looked up from germline, CDR1 is MDHEN and CDR2 is SYDVKM. The CDR3 covers 13 residues.